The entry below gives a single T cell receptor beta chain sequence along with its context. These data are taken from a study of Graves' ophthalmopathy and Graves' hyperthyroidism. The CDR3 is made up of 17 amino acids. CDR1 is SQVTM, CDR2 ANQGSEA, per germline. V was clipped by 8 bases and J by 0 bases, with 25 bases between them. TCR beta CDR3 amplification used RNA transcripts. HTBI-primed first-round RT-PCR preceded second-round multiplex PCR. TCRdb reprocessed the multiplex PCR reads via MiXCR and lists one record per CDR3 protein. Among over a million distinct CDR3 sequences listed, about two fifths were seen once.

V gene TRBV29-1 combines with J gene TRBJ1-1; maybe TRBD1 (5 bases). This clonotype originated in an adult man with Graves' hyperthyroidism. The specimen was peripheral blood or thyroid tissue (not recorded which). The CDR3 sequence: CSFTRRGGIQLNTEAFF. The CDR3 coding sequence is TGCAGCTTCACACGTCGGGGGGGGATTCAGCTGAACACTGAAGCTTTCTTT.